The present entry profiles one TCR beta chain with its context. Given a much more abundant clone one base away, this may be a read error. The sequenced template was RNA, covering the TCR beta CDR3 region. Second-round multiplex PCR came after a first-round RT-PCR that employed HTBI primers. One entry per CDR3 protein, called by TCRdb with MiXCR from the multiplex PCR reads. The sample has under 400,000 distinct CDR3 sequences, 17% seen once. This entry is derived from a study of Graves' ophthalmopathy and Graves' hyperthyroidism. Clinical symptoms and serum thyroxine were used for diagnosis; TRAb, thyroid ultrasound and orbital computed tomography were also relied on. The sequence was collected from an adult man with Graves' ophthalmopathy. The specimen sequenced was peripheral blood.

The CDR3 nucleotides read TGTGCCTGGATCAGGGATGGCTACACCTTC. Translation gives CAWIRDGYTF. This rearrangement joins TRBV30 to TRBJ1-2, with D perhaps TRBD1 (5 bases). Looked up from germline, CDR1 is GTSNPN and CDR2 is SVGIG (reference sequence). CDR3 length equals 10 residues. Trimming pared 4 bases from V and 6 bases from J, leaving 6 bases between. The complete variable domain, with remaining parts taken from reference TRBV30 and TRBJ1-2, reads SQTIHQWPATLVQPVGSPLSLECTVEGTSNPNLYWYRQAAGRGLQLLFYSVGIGQISSEVPQNLSASRPQDRQFILSSKKLLLSDSGFYLCAWIRDGYTFGSGTRLTVV.